This T cell receptor (beta chain) was retrieved from a study of T cells expressing NK-cell markers. Study context: It was from sorted CD3+CD56+NKG2C+, CD3+CD56+NKG2C- and CD3+CD56-NKG2C+ T cells that TCR beta repertoires came. The study sequenced eight donors, seven HCMV-seropositive and one seronegative.

TCRdb derives one entry per CDR3 protein from the 5' RACE reads, leaving out DNA. This table holds about 400,000 distinct CDR3 sequences. Broader study findings: Dominant NKG2C+ clonotypes made up about 1.0-7.0% of CD8+ T cells in roughly 6 donors. Several donors likewise had their CD3+CD56-NKG2C+ fraction led by these clonotypes.

Turning to this clonotype: Its specificity is unknown.

There are 16 residues in the CDR3. From germline, CDR1 is SGHNT and CDR2 YYREEE (reference sequence). The material sequenced was blood T cells: a sorted CD56 or NKG2C T cell subset, CD4+ or CD8+ T cells, or bulk PBMC T cells (not recorded which). The V and J genes are TRBV5-4 and TRBJ2-5; TCRdb lists TRBD2, though no DNA is available to test this call. The sequence was obtained from a woman aged 45-60 years in good health. This CDR3 reads CASSLRERMSQETQYF.